In this sample, the clone carrying this T cell receptor beta chain turned up a few times. Its antigen is not known. This record belongs to a study of T cell responses to AZD1222 COVID-19 vaccine. General observations from the study: When two AZD1222 doses had been given, Spike-specific TCR breadth and depth rose. Donors in the cohort were predominantly white British and more often female, and clonal diversity was possibly underestimated.

Per the germline V gene, CDR1 is PRHDT and CDR2 is FYEKMQ (reference sequence). V gave up 6 bases and J gave up 5 bases; unmatched junction bases: 26. The CDR3 extends over 21 amino acids. The repertoire was sequenced with immunoSEQ multiplex PCR; TCRdb's copy has only in-frame clones and lacks some. The table lists some 50,000 clones, roughly 80% of them singletons. The TCR sequence derives from an adult in good health. The source material was peripheral blood, sampled on day 0 of MenACWY control vaccination. This chain joins TRBV13 and TRBJ2-1, with TRBD2 matching 9 bases. The CDR3 sequence: CASRPSRFVGLAKTYDNEQFF. In DNA, the CDR3 is TGTGCCAGCAGGCCCTCTCGTTTCGTCGGACTAGCGAAGACCTACGACAATGAGCAGTTCTTC.